A single sample gave rise to the 19 T cell receptor beta chains below, sequenced in a study of brain metastases from non-small cell lung cancer. Profiling relied on immunoSEQ multiplex PCR, and the TCRdb table lists in-frame clones only, not all of them. In the table there are a few thousand clones, nearly 90% of which are singletons. Source material: primary lung tumor tissue. The receptors were gathered from a donor aged 40 or older with non-small cell lung cancer.

The chain is built from TRBV29-1 and TRBJ2-1, with 12 bases fitting TRBD2. Germline CDR1 SQVTM, CDR2 ANQGSEA. The CDR3 runs 16 residues. With 6 bases clipped from V and 0 bases from J, the junction kept 6 bases outside the gene matches. CDR3 sequence (DNA): TGCAGCGTCCCCGGACTAGCGGGGAGCTCCTACAATGAGCAGTTCTTC. The encoded protein is CSVPGLAGSSYNEQFF.

This clone appeared a single time. The V call is TRBV6-6, the J call TRBJ1-2, with 9 bases fitting TRBD1. In germline, CDR1 is MNHNY, CDR2 SVGAGI (reference sequence). The J segment lost 4 bases and the V segment lost 6 bases, leaving 6 bases of the junction unmatched. This CDR3 has 14 residues. The CDR3 here is CASRLEQGAYGYTF. CDR3 DNA: TGTGCCAGCAGGCTCGAACAGGGGGCCTATGGCTACACCTTC.

This clone was counted a few times. This sequence joins TRBV7-2 and TRBJ2-7; D is perhaps TRBD2 (7 bases). CDR1 and CDR2 from the germline V gene are SGHTA and FQGNSA. This CDR3 region has 14 residues. Trimming pared 0 bases from V and 7 bases from J, leaving 13 bases between. The CDR3 nucleotides read TGTGCCAGCAGCTTAGCGCCGGGGGGCGCAGAGCAGTACTTC. Translated, it gives CASSLAPGGAEQYF.

This chain uses TRBV6-6 with TRBJ1-2, with 7 bases that match TRBD1. The CDR3 sequence is 14 residues long. Trimming at V came to 2 bases and at J to 0 bases, leaving 0 bases not matched to a gene. CDR1 and CDR2 (germline): MNHNY, SVGAGI (reference sequence). CDR3 protein: CASSYDRANYGYTF. CDR3 nucleotide sequence: TGTGCCAGCAGTTACGACAGGGCTAACTATGGCTACACCTTC.

This clone showed up just once. The rearrangement links TRBV6-4 to TRBJ2-1; 8 positions match TRBD2. V gave up 3 bases and J gave up 6 bases; unmatched junction bases: 7. Germline CDR1 and CDR2: MRHNA and SNTAGT. The CDR3 has 15 amino acids. In DNA form, the CDR3 reads TGTGCCAGCAGTGAATCAGCGGGGGACTCCAATGAGCAGTTCTTC. It codes for CASSESAGDSNEQFF.

The J gene is TRBJ1-1, the V gene TRBV12-5; 7 bases match TRBD1. The CDR3 spans 14 residues. V gave up 3 bases and J gave up 4 bases; unmatched junction bases: 5. The V gene's germline CDR1 is LGHNT and CDR2 FRNRAP. CDR3 sequence (DNA): TGTGCTAGTGGTTTACAGGGGCTGGGCACTGAAGCTTTCTTT. As protein: CASGLQGLGTEAFF.

The chain couples TRBV6-5 to TRBJ1-3; D unresolved. Germline V gene data show CDR1 as MNHEY and CDR2 as SVGAGI. The CDR3 spans 16 residues. CDR3 nucleotides: TGTGCTAGTAGTTACTTCGGTGACCCCTCTGGAAACACCATATATTTT. It translates to CASSYFGDPSGNTIYF.

The rearrangement links TRBV2 to TRBJ2-7; D remains ambiguous. Trimming removed 4 bases at V and 4 bases at J, with 5 bases between. This CDR3 region has 11 residues. The germline CDR1 and CDR2 sequences are SNHLY and FYNNEI. The CDR3 reads CASSAEYEQYF. The CDR3 DNA sequence: TGTGCCAGCAGTGCTGAATACGAGCAGTACTTC.

V is TRBV6-5 and J is TRBJ2-1; D tentatively fits TRBD1 or TRBD2 (5 bases each). Between the trimmed V and J ends, which lost 6 bases and 8 bases, there was a span of 14 bases. There are 13 residues in the CDR3. Looked up from germline, CDR1 is MNHEY and CDR2 is SVGAGI. CDR3 amino acids: CASSLLGDDEQFF. The DNA for the CDR3 is TGTGCCAGCAGCCTTCTAGGGGACGATGAGCAGTTCTTC.

The V call is TRBV7-8, the J call TRBJ2-2; D is unclear. CDR1 SGHVS and CDR2 FQNEAQ come from the germline V gene. The ends were cut back, 1 base at V and 1 base at J, with 10 bases in the middle. The CDR3 sequence is 16 residues long. CDR3 sequence reads: CASSLVGIQNTGELFF. The CDR3 region has the DNA TGTGCCAGCAGCTTAGTAGGGATACAGAACACCGGGGAGCTGTTTTTT.

This chain uses TRBV7-9 with TRBJ1-3; D gene ambiguous. The CDR3 totals 15 residues. Trimming cost V 1 base and J 0 bases, with 7 bases left between them. In germline, CDR1 is SEHNR, CDR2 FQNEAQ (reference sequence). The CDR3 region is CASSLVADSGNTIYF. CDR3 nucleotide sequence: TGTGCCAGCAGCTTAGTGGCAGACTCTGGAAACACCATATATTTT.

The CDR3 DNA sequence: TGTGCTAGCCGTCGTGAGACCGGGGAGCTGTTTTTT. Protein product: CASRRETGELFF. The chain is built from TRBV12-5 and TRBJ2-2; no clear D. The CDR3 is made up of 12 amino acids. Trimming took 9 bases from V and 5 from J, leaving 10 bases between them. Looked up from germline, CDR1 is LGHNT and CDR2 is FRNRAP.

This clone was counted a single time. This chain uses TRBV5-4 with TRBJ1-2; D is perhaps TRBD1 (5 bases). The CDR3 runs to 14 residues. Deletions cut 4 bases from V and 5 bases from J, with 15 bases between. Germline V lookup: CDR1 SGHNT, CDR2 YYREEE (reference sequence). This CDR3 reads CASSRSAGTYGYTF. The CDR3 region has the DNA TGTGCCAGCAGCCGGAGCGCAGGGACGTATGGCTACACCTTC.

This rearrangement joins TRBV6-5 to TRBJ2-5; tentatively, D is TRBD1 or TRBD2 (5 bases each). This CDR3 is 13 amino acids long. Germline V gene data show CDR1 as MNHEY and CDR2 as SVGAGI. Trimming pared 6 bases from V and 2 bases from J, leaving 10 bases between. The CDR3 is CASRRGPQETQYF. The CDR3 DNA sequence: TGTGCCAGCAGACGGGGACCACAAGAGACCCAGTACTTC.

The chain couples TRBV6-5 to TRBJ2-1, with 7 bases lining up with TRBD2. Germline CDR1 MNHEY, CDR2 SVGAGI. This CDR3 is built from 16 residues. The V and J ends lost 2 bases and 4 bases, in that order; junction bases with no gene match: 8. The CDR3 nucleotides are TGTGCCAGCAGTTACGGGGAGGGACGAGGTTACAATGAGCAGTTCTTC. It encodes CASSYGEGRGYNEQFF.

The chain has TRBV6-5 and TRBJ1-1; D is uncertain. Between the trimmed V and J ends, which lost 4 bases and 4 bases, there was a span of 13 bases. CDR3 length: 14 amino acids. Germline V gene lookup returns CDR1 MNHEY and CDR2 SVGAGI. CDR3 nucleotides: TGTGCCAGCAGTTCTCGGACCCAGGCCACTGAAGCTTTCTTT. This gives the protein CASSSRTQATEAFF.

This sequence joins TRBV15 and TRBJ2-1, with 11 positions matching TRBD2. Trimming cost V 3 bases and J 8 bases; bases outside gene matches: 9. The length of the CDR3 is 16 residues. Germline CDR1 reads LNHNV; CDR2 reads YYDKDF (reference sequence). The CDR3 DNA reads TGTGCCACCAGCAGTTCCACTAGCGGGAGCAGGTATGAGCAGTTCTTC. Translating it yields CATSSSTSGSRYEQFF. Based on the CDR3 plus reference TRBV15 and TRBJ2-1, the full variable domain is DAMVIQNPRYQVTQFGKPVTLSCSQTLNHNVMYWYQQKSSQAPKLLFHYYDKDFNNEADTPDNFQSRRPNTSFCFLDIRSPGLGDTAMYLCATSSSTSGSRYEQFFGPGTRLTVL.

This clone was found once. V is TRBV18 and J is TRBJ1-4; 7 bases map to TRBD1. The CDR3 extends over 17 amino acids. V shed 3 bases and J 7 bases; nucleotides not matched to a gene: 14. Germline-derived CDR1 and CDR2 are KGHSH and LQKENI. The DNA for the CDR3 is TGTGCCAGCTCACCTACCTCCGGGACAGCCGAGATTGAAAAACTGTTTTTT. Protein sequence: CASSPTSGTAEIEKLFF.

This clone was detected only a few times. The V call is TRBV10-1, the J call TRBJ2-1, with 8 positions matching TRBD2. V was clipped by 3 bases and J by 7 bases; unmatched bases: 5. Germline V gene data show CDR1 as WNHNN and CDR2 as SYGVQD (reference sequence). This CDR3 region has 14 residues. Written as DNA, the CDR3 is TGCGCCAGCAGTGATCCCGGGACTAGGAATGAGCAGTTCTTC. This encodes CASSDPGTRNEQFF.